These 10 T cell receptor beta chains were all obtained from the same sample, sequenced in a study of T-cell memory formation after mild COVID-19. Each CDR3 protein gets one entry after TCRdb re-called the 5' RACE reads with MiXCR. The repertoire includes roughly 300,000 distinct CDR3 sequences, 8.2% of them detected once, and 20% to 25% sits in the top ten. The specimen sequenced was PBMCs or a T cell subset sorted from them (not recorded which). The receptors originated from a man in his late teens or twenties who had mild COVID-19 (a few samples of this study predate the infection). Cell type and time point are not known.

There are a few counts of this clonotype. The chain couples TRBV11-2 to TRBJ2-2; TRBD1 matches 9 bases. The CDR3 contains 15 residues. CDR1 is SGHAT, CDR2 FQNNGV, per germline. Trimming removed 3 bases from V and 3 bases from J; junction bases left unmatched: 2. This chain's CDR3 is CASSLWDRDTGELFF. The CDR3 DNA follows: TGTGCCAGCAGCTTGTGGGACAGGGACACCGGGGAGCTGTTTTTT.

This clonotype was seen only a few times. The chain links TRBV20-1 to TRBJ2-7; tentatively, D is TRBD1 (6 bases). Trimming shortened V by 0 bases and J by 7 bases, and 22 bases separated the two germline ends. The CDR3 loop spans 16 amino acids. Germline-derived CDR1 and CDR2 are DFQATT and SNEGSKA (reference sequence). This CDR3 reads CSAREWTQGRVWEQYF. The CDR3 DNA is TGCAGTGCTAGAGAATGGACACAGGGCCGGGTGTGGGAGCAGTACTTC.

This clonotype was counted a few times. This sequence joins TRBV12-3 or TRBV12-4 and TRBJ1-2, with no clear D. The CDR3 covers 13 residues. V gave up 1 base and J gave up 4 bases, with 7 bases separating them. This CDR3 reads CASSLEQSYGYTF. The CDR3 DNA reads as TGTGCCAGCAGTTTAGAACAGAGCTATGGCTACACCTTC.

The chain carries TRBV2 and TRBJ1-1; D possibly corresponds to TRBD1 (5 bases). V was pared by 5 bases and J by 6 bases, with 19 bases between. The CDR3 contains 15 residues. CDR1 is SNHLY and CDR2 is FYNNEI in the germline V gene. The CDR3 here is CASSPSPRAVAEAFF. For the CDR3, the DNA is TGTGCCAGCAGTCCGAGCCCCAGGGCAGTCGCTGAAGCTTTCTTT. Complete variable domain (other parts from reference TRBV2 and TRBJ1-1): EPEVTQTPSHQVTQMGQEVILRCVPISNHLYFYWYRQILGQKVEFLVSFYNNEISEKSEIFDDQFSVERPDGSNFTLKIRSTKLEDSAMYFCASSPSPRAVAEAFFGQGTRLTVV.

V is TRBV20-1 and J is TRBJ2-5; 13 nucleotides agree with TRBD2. V shed 5 bases, J shed 5 bases, and the junction held 8 bases outside the gene matches. Germline V lookup: CDR1 DFQATT, CDR2 SNEGSKA (reference sequence). The CDR3 is 15 residues long. CDR3 sequence: CSADTTSGGLETQYF. CDR3 DNA sequence: TGCAGTGCTGACACGACTAGCGGGGGGTTGGAGACCCAGTACTTC.

This clonotype was picked up a small number of times. This rearrangement joins TRBV10-3 to TRBJ2-7; D is possibly TRBD1 (6 bases). Trimming took 10 bases from V and 2 from J, leaving 12 bases between them. The CDR3 has 12 amino acids. From germline, CDR1 is ENHRY and CDR2 SYGVKD. The CDR3 DNA follows: TGTGCCACCAGGACAGAAACCTACGAGCAGTACGTC. It codes for CATRTETYEQYV.

This clonotype has ten or more counts. V usage is TRBV5-1 and J usage is TRBJ2-5; 12 bases align to TRBD2. V lost 4 bases to trimming and J lost 2 bases; unmatched junction nucleotides: 6. The CDR3 is 16 residues long. Germline assignment: CDR1 SGHRS and CDR2 YFSETQ. As DNA, the CDR3 is TGCGCCAGCAGCCCAGGACTAGCGGGACAACAAGAGACCCAGTACTTC. This codes for CASSPGLAGQQETQYF.

This clonotype was detected only a few times. V gene TRBV9 combines with J gene TRBJ2-5; D ambiguous. The length of the CDR3 is 14 residues. Deletions cut 0 bases from V and 3 bases from J, with 9 bases between. Germline CDR1 is SGDLS and CDR2 is YYNGEE. The CDR3 nucleotides are TGTGCCAGCAGCGTAGGGGCAGTTGAAGAGACCCAGTACTTC. It specifies CASSVGAVEETQYF.

This clonotype was counted a few times. The chain links TRBV25-1 to TRBJ1-2; D ambiguous. Germline V gives CDR1 MGHDK, CDR2 SYGVNS. Trimming removed 6 bases from V and 0 bases from J, with 8 bases in between. The CDR3 sequence is 13 residues long. The CDR3 DNA sequence: TGTGCCAGCAGGGGTCCTCCTAACTATGGCTACACCTTC. Translation gives CASRGPPNYGYTF.

This clonotype was found a few times. The genes are TRBV27 and TRBJ2-1; D might be TRBD2 (6 bases). CDR1 MNHEY and CDR2 SMNVEV come from the germline V gene (reference sequence). Trimming shortened V by 6 bases and J by 0 bases, and 15 bases separated the two germline ends. CDR3 length equals 16 residues. This chain's CDR3 is CASSSPRGHSYNEQFF. CDR3 nucleotide sequence: TGTGCCAGCAGCTCACCGCGGGGTCACTCCTACAATGAGCAGTTCTTC.